These 5 T cell receptor beta chains were all obtained from the same sample, sequenced in a study of blood T cell repertoires in COVID-19. Data came from immunoSEQ multiplex PCR; TCRdb stores just in-frame clones and leaves some out. The sample carries 150,000 or so clones, less than 85% recorded once. Source material: PBMCs or T cells enriched from blood (not recorded which). The origin of the receptors is a man aged 60-69 years who had recovered from COVID-19.

This chain connects TRBV6-5 to TRBJ2-7; perhaps TRBD1 as D (6 bases). The germline gives CDR1 MNHEY, CDR2 SVGAGI. Trimming stripped 6 bases from V and 3 bases from J, with 15 bases between. The CDR3 is 14 amino acids. The CDR3 is CASRNSETGYEQYF. The CDR3 coding sequence is TGTGCCAGCAGAAACTCCGAGACAGGCTACGAGCAGTACTTC.

The chain couples TRBV21-1 to TRBJ2-3; TRBD2 was called by the table and not checked on the DNA. TRBV21-1 is a pseudogene locus. This CDR3 spans 18 amino acids. The CDR3, as DNA: TGTGCCAGCAGCAATATGGCGGGAGCTCACGGGGGCACAGATACGCAGTATTTT. Amino acid sequence: CASSNMAGAHGGTDTQYF.

This chain links TRBV5-1 with TRBJ2-7; D gene unclear. Germline CDR1 reads SGHRS; CDR2 reads YFSETQ. V was trimmed by 4 bases and J by 1 base, leaving 6 bases between them. The CDR3 loop spans 12 amino acids. The CDR3 here is CASSDTSYEQYF. The CDR3 region has the DNA TGCGCCAGCAGCGACACGTCCTACGAGCAGTACTTC.

The J gene is TRBJ2-3, the V gene TRBV14, with 13 bases fitting TRBD2. From germline, CDR1 is SGHDN and CDR2 FVKESK. Losses at the gene ends were 0 bases for V and 2 bases for J; bases not matched to a gene: 14. This CDR3 region has 21 residues. The CDR3 DNA follows: TGTGCCAGCAGCCAAGATGGAGTCGCACTAGCGGGAGGGCCAAACACAGATACGCAGTATTTT. Amino acids: CASSQDGVALAGGPNTDTQYF.

The V call is TRBV28, the J call TRBJ2-2; D unresolved. V was trimmed by 2 bases and J by 6 bases, leaving 10 bases between them. Germline V gene lookup returns CDR1 MDHEN and CDR2 SYDVKM. The CDR3 sequence is 14 residues long. CDR3 sequence: CASSLPQIAGELFF. In DNA, the CDR3 is TGTGCCAGCAGTTTACCCCAGATTGCCGGGGAGCTGTTTTTT.